This entry lists 32 T cell receptor beta chains sequenced from one sample in a study of cytomegalovirus exposure and HLA in healthy donors. Vbeta (60) and Jbeta (13) primers were used in the PCR. The table came from immunoSEQ multiplex PCR; TCRdb's copy has only in-frame clones and leaves some out. The table lists 120,000 or so clones, roughly 85% of them singletons. Sequencing used PBMCs. The receptors come from a man in his late teens or twenties in good health and CMV-seropositive.

The chain joins TRBV5-4 to TRBJ1-2, with 7 bases identical to TRBD1. Trimming removed 4 bases from V and 5 bases from J; junction bases left unmatched: 14. The germline V gene has CDR1 SGHNT and CDR2 YYREEE (reference sequence). This CDR3 contains 16 residues. The CDR3 DNA sequence: TGTGCCAGCAGCCCCAGACAGGGCCAGTTTATTTATGGCTACACCTTC. Its translation is CASSPRQGQFIYGYTF.

The V call is TRBV10-2, the J call TRBJ2-4, with a weak D call TRBD1 (5 bases). Germline V lookup: CDR1 WSHSY, CDR2 SAAADI. The V end was cut by 5 bases, the J end by 6 bases, with 8 bases between. CDR3 length equals 12 residues. In nucleotides, the CDR3 is TGCGCCAGCAGTAGGCAGGGAAACATTCAGTACTTC. This codes for CASSRQGNIQYF.

The V call is TRBV27, the J call TRBJ1-1; a weak D match, TRBD1 (5 bases). Trimming stripped 5 bases from V and 2 bases from J, with 12 bases between. Germline V gives CDR1 MNHEY, CDR2 SMNVEV (reference sequence). The CDR3 sequence is 14 residues long. The DNA of the CDR3 is TGTGCCAGCAGTCCACGGTGGGGCAACACTGAAGCTTTCTTT. The encoded protein is CASSPRWGNTEAFF.

V gene TRBV27 combines with J gene TRBJ2-7, with TRBD2 matching 8 bases. With 3 bases clipped from V and 3 bases from J, the junction kept 7 bases outside the gene matches. The CDR3 consists of 15 residues. Germline V gene data show CDR1 as MNHEY and CDR2 as SMNVEV (reference sequence). For the CDR3, the DNA is TGTGCCAGCAGTTTGGGAGCGGGGGTTGACTACGAGCAGTACTTC. Translation: CASSLGAGVDYEQYF.

This clone was picked up a small number of times. The chain combines TRBV12-5 with TRBJ2-2, with TRBD1 matching over 10 bases. The V gene's germline CDR1 is LGHNT and CDR2 FRNRAP. Trimming cost V 1 base and J 6 bases; bases outside gene matches: 5. This CDR3 has 16 residues. Written as DNA, the CDR3 is TGTGCTAGTGGTTTGGGGGACAGGGGTGTTTCCGGGGAGCTGTTTTTT. Its translation is CASGLGDRGVSGELFF.

The V and J genes are TRBV6-6 and TRBJ1-1; D gene unclear. With 3 bases removed from V and 3 bases from J, the gap between germline ends came to 8 bases. The germline gives CDR1 MNHNY, CDR2 SVGAGI (reference sequence). The CDR3 sequence is 13 residues long. This CDR3 is CASSYLQYTEAFF. For the CDR3, the DNA is TGTGCCAGCAGTTATCTTCAGTACACTGAAGCTTTCTTT.

A note on this clone: A read error may account for a junction end that differs from germline. At the DNA level, this CDR3 is encoded by other sequences in the same sample as well. The V and J genes are TRBV19 and TRBJ2-7; 9 nucleotides line up with TRBD1. The CDR3 spans 14 residues. The germline V gene has CDR1 LNHDA and CDR2 SQIVND (reference sequence). This CDR3 is CASSTGQGIYEQYF. CDR3 DNA: TGTGCCAGCAGTACTGGACAGGGGATCTACGAGCAGTACTTC.

The chain has TRBV10-3 and TRBJ2-1; 9 positions agree with TRBD2. Germline V gives CDR1 ENHRY, CDR2 SYGVKD. V lost 7 bases to trimming and J lost 13 bases; unmatched junction nucleotides: 8. CDR3 length equals 12 residues. CDR3 in amino acids: CAINAGGPEQFF. In DNA form, the CDR3 reads TGTGCCATCAACGCGGGGGGGCCGGAACAGTTCTTC.

The chain has TRBV19 and TRBJ2-2; 10 bases are shared with TRBD1. The ends lost 6 bases at V and 5 bases at J; junction bases unmatched: 3. This CDR3 has 14 residues. Germline-derived CDR1 and CDR2 are LNHDA and SQIVND (reference sequence). CDR3 nucleotides: TGTGCCAGTAGGCCGGGACAGGGGACCGGGGAGCTGTTTTTT. Its protein product is CASRPGQGTGELFF.

This clone was seen a single time. The rearrangement links TRBV28 to TRBJ1-5; a possible D gene is TRBD1 (5 bases). There are 16 residues in the CDR3. The ends were cut back, 10 bases at V and 0 bases at J, with 19 bases in the middle. Germline values: CDR1 MDHEN, CDR2 SYDVKM. CDR3 in DNA: TGTGCCACCCGGTTGGACATTTCTTATAGCAATCAGCCCCAGCATTTT. Translation gives CATRLDISYSNQPQHF.

The CDR3, as DNA: TGTGCCAGCAGATGGGACAGGGGCAAGAACACTGAAGCTTTCTTT. As protein: CASRWDRGKNTEAFF. This rearrangement joins TRBV6-6 to TRBJ1-1; 10 bases agree with TRBD1. V dropped 6 bases and J dropped 1; count of bases not matched to a gene: 5. Looked up from germline, CDR1 is MNHNY and CDR2 is SVGAGI (reference sequence). This CDR3 region has 15 residues.

The chain links TRBV2 to TRBJ1-2; weak D call: TRBD1 (6 bases). CDR3 length: 14 residues. Germline V gene data show CDR1 as SNHLY and CDR2 as FYNNEI. The V gene lost 3 bases and the J gene lost 3 bases, with 11 bases spanning the gap. The DNA for the CDR3 is TGTGCCAGCAGTGACACAGGGATTCACTATGGCTACACCTTC. Amino acid sequence: CASSDTGIHYGYTF. The whole variable domain, remainder taken from reference TRBV2 and TRBJ1-2, is EPEVTQTPSHQVTQMGQEVILRCVPISNHLYFYWYRQILGQKVEFLVSFYNNEISEKSEIFDDQFSVERPDGSNFTLKIRSTKLEDSAMYFCASSDTGIHYGYTFGSGTRLTVV.

This clone is a singleton in its sample. Here the CDR3 DNA reads TGCAGCGTTATCGGGACAGCCCCGTCGACTGAAGCTTTCTTT. It translates to CSVIGTAPSTEAFF. The chain links TRBV29-1 to TRBJ1-1; TRBD1 matches 7 bases. The CDR3 loop spans 14 amino acids. Trimming cost V 5 bases and J 5 bases; bases outside gene matches: 11. CDR1 and CDR2 (germline): SQVTM, ANQGSEA. The complete variable domain, with remaining parts taken from reference TRBV29-1 and TRBJ1-1, reads SAVISQKPSRDICQRGTSLTIQCQVDSQVTMMFWYRQQPGQSLTLIATANQGSEATYESGFVIDKFPISRPNLTFSTLTVSNMSPEDSSIYLCSVIGTAPSTEAFFGQGTRLTVV.

The rearrangement joins TRBV5-5 to TRBJ1-1; D gene ambiguous. Deletions cut 7 bases from V and 0 bases from J, with 10 bases between. The CDR3 totals 13 residues. Looked up from germline, CDR1 is SGHKS and CDR2 is YYEKEE (reference sequence). CDR3 protein: CASLLLLNTEAFF. CDR3 DNA: TGTGCCAGCTTATTACTTTTGAACACTGAAGCTTTCTTT.

The chain joins TRBV2 to TRBJ1-5; D gene uncertain. The germline V and J ends were trimmed by 2 bases and 3 bases, with 8 bases remaining between them. The V gene's germline CDR1 is SNHLY and CDR2 FYNNEI. The CDR3 consists of 14 residues. CDR3 residues: CASSEQRTNQPQHF. The CDR3 DNA reads TGTGCCAGCAGTGAACAGCGGACCAATCAGCCCCAGCATTTT.

This chain links TRBV30 with TRBJ2-1, with D possibly being TRBD2 (7 bases). The CDR3 totals 13 residues. Germline CDR1 reads GTSNPN; CDR2 reads SVGIG (reference sequence). V was trimmed by 4 bases and J by 10 bases, leaving 17 bases between them. The CDR3 sequence: CAWIIPGGPEQFF. In nucleotides, the CDR3 is TGTGCCTGGATCATTCCCGGGGGGCCCGAGCAGTTCTTC.

The V gene is TRBV9, the J gene TRBJ1-2; 7 bases are a match to TRBD1. Trimming took 3 bases from V and 4 from J; bases not matched to a gene: 9. The CDR3 consists of 15 residues. The germline V gene encodes CDR1 SGDLS and CDR2 YYNGEE. CDR3 sequence: CASSAIDRAGYGYTF. The CDR3 coding sequence is TGTGCCAGCAGCGCTATTGACAGGGCCGGCTATGGCTACACCTTC. Together with reference TRBV9 and TRBJ1-2, the CDR3 gives the full variable domain: DSGVTQTPKHLITATGQRVTLRCSPRSGDLSVYWYQQSLDQGLQFLIQYYNGEERAKGNILERFSAQQFPDLHSELNLSSLELGDSALYFCASSAIDRAGYGYTFGSGTRLTVV.

The V and J genes are TRBV6-6 and TRBJ2-3; 9 bases map to TRBD2. CDR1 and CDR2 (germline): MNHNY, SVGAGI (reference sequence). After removal of 5 bases from V and 2 bases from J, the junction contained 8 bases not matched to a gene. The CDR3 totals 16 residues. The CDR3 sequence is CASSQISGGTTDTQYF. CDR3 DNA sequence: TGTGCCAGCAGTCAAATTAGCGGGGGAACCACAGATACGCAGTATTTT.

The chain is built from TRBV5-1 and TRBJ1-3; TRBD1 aligns across 7 bases. Germline CDR1 reads SGHRS; CDR2 reads YFSETQ. V dropped 0 bases and J dropped 0; count of bases not matched to a gene: 6. The CDR3 has 17 amino acids. CDR3 in amino acids: CASSLAAGQFSGNTIYF. CDR3 nucleotides: TGCGCCAGCAGCTTGGCGGCGGGACAGTTCTCTGGAAACACCATATATTTT. Drawing the rest from reference TRBV5-1 and TRBJ1-3, the complete variable domain is KAGVTQTPRYLIKTRGQQVTLSCSPISGHRSVSWYQQTPGQGLQFLFEYFSETQRNKGNFPGRFSGRQFSNSRSEMNVSTLELGDSALYLCASSLAAGQFSGNTIYFGEGSWLTVV.

This clone was recorded only once. The chain has TRBV5-8 and TRBJ2-5; 11 positions match TRBD1. The better agreement between TRBJ2-7 and the DNA end casts doubt on the J call. The CDR3 sequence is 15 residues long. CDR1 SGHTS and CDR2 YDEGEE come from the germline V gene. The CDR3 is CASSPGQGGPYEQYF. The CDR3 DNA reads as TGTGCCAGCAGCCCGGGACAGGGGGGACCCTACGAGCAGTACTTC.

Here the CDR3 DNA reads TGTGCCAGCAGCTTGGGGGGCAGGGGTGGTGGCTCTGGGGCCAACGTCCTGACTTTC. Amino acid sequence: CASSLGGRGGGSGANVLTF. This sequence joins TRBV5-6 and TRBJ2-6; D is possibly TRBD1 (6 bases). Germline CDR1 SGHDT, CDR2 YYEEEE. The germline V and J ends were trimmed by 0 bases and 0 bases, with 16 bases remaining between them. The CDR3 length is 19 residues.

This clone came up once. The same CDR3 also results from other DNA sequences found in this sample. The chain uses TRBV2 and TRBJ2-5, with D maybe TRBD2 (6 bases). This CDR3 comprises 14 residues. Germline V gene lookup returns CDR1 SNHLY and CDR2 FYNNEI. V shed 3 bases and J shed 4 bases, with 12 bases lying between them. The CDR3: CASSESWGGETQYF. For the CDR3, the DNA is TGTGCCAGCAGTGAGTCATGGGGAGGAGAGACCCAGTACTTC.

The chain has TRBV6-5 and TRBJ1-5; TRBD1 is a possible D gene (5 bases). The CDR3 contains 14 residues. Looked up from germline, CDR1 is MNHEY and CDR2 is SVGAGI. Trimming pared 0 bases from V and 4 bases from J, leaving 7 bases between. The DNA of the CDR3 is TGTGCCAGCAGTTACTCGGAGGGGAATCAGCCCCAGCATTTT. As protein: CASSYSEGNQPQHF.

The V and J genes are TRBV9 and TRBJ2-3, with 8 bases lining up with TRBD2. J was trimmed by 0 bases and V by 7 bases; bases with no gene match: 7. CDR1 is SGDLS and CDR2 is YYNGEE in the germline V gene. This CDR3 is built from 15 residues. The CDR3 sequence is CASSLRGGSTDTQYF. The CDR3 DNA reads as TGTGCCAGCTCTCTACGGGGGGGGAGCACAGATACGCAGTATTTT. The whole variable domain, remainder taken from reference TRBV9 and TRBJ2-3, is DSGVTQTPKHLITATGQRVTLRCSPRSGDLSVYWYQQSLDQGLQFLIQYYNGEERAKGNILERFSAQQFPDLHSELNLSSLELGDSALYFCASSLRGGSTDTQYFGPGTRLTVL.

The J gene is TRBJ2-3, the V gene TRBV30, with D tentatively TRBD2 (6 bases). The CDR3 consists of 14 residues. Deletions cut 4 bases from V and 0 bases from J, with 11 bases between. Looked up from germline, CDR1 is GTSNPN and CDR2 is SVGIG (reference sequence). CDR3 sequence reads: CAWTAGTSTDTQYF. The DNA for the CDR3 is TGTGCCTGGACGGCAGGGACTAGCACAGATACGCAGTATTTT.

The V gene is TRBV29-1, the J gene TRBJ1-1; D unresolved. Between the trimmed V and J ends, which lost 1 base and 4 bases, there was a span of 13 bases. The CDR3 is 14 amino acids. Germline V gene sequence: CDR1 SQVTM, CDR2 ANQGSEA. The CDR3, as DNA: TGCAGCGTTGAAGCCCTATTGAGGCGCACTGAAGCTTTCTTT. It is translated as CSVEALLRRTEAFF. The complete variable domain, with remaining parts taken from reference TRBV29-1 and TRBJ1-1, reads SAVISQKPSRDICQRGTSLTIQCQVDSQVTMMFWYRQQPGQSLTLIATANQGSEATYESGFVIDKFPISRPNLTFSTLTVSNMSPEDSSIYLCSVEALLRRTEAFFGQGTRLTVV.

The CDR3 DNA sequence: TGTGCCAGCAGCACCACAGGGAATGTCGGTGAAGCTTTCTTT. This codes for CASSTTGNVGEAFF. V and J are TRBV7-9 and TRBJ1-1; a possible D gene is TRBD1 (6 bases). V lost 5 bases to trimming and J lost 7 bases, with 17 bases between them. The length of the CDR3 is 14 residues. Germline lookup yields CDR1 SEHNR and CDR2 FQNEAQ (reference sequence).

The chain couples TRBV19 to TRBJ1-1; D uncertain. The CDR3 runs 12 residues. Germline lookup yields CDR1 LNHDA and CDR2 SQIVND (reference sequence). V lost 5 bases, J lost 7 bases, and 11 bases lay in between. The CDR3 DNA sequence: TGTGCCAGTAGTCCCGGTATGAGTGAAGCTTTCTTT. This encodes CASSPGMSEAFF.

This chain connects TRBV21-1 to TRBJ1-4; the table's D call of TRBD1 was not tested on the DNA. TRBV21-1 constitutes a pseudogene. The CDR3 is 16 residues long. CDR3 bases: TGTGCCAGCAGCAAATCGAAGGACAGGCGGGATGAAAAACTGTTTTTT. Protein: CASSKSKDRRDEKLFF.

The rearrangement joins TRBV28 to TRBJ2-7, with 7 bases that match TRBD1. Looked up from germline, CDR1 is MDHEN and CDR2 is SYDVKM. The trim removed 5 bases at V and 1 base at J, leaving 5 bases unmatched. CDR3 size: 14 residues. In DNA form, the CDR3 reads TGTGCCAGCAGTAGACAGGGTTTTTCCTACGAGCAGTACTTC. Its translation is CASSRQGFSYEQYF.

The rearrangement links TRBV11-3 to TRBJ1-1, with 8 positions matching TRBD1. The CDR3 is 11 residues long. The ends lost 5 bases at V and 7 bases at J; junction bases unmatched: 0. Germline assignment: CDR1 SGHNT and CDR2 YENEEA. Here the CDR3 reads CASSGTGEAFF. CDR3 DNA sequence: TGTGCCAGCAGCGGGACAGGTGAAGCTTTCTTT.

The CDR3 nucleotides read TGTGCCAGCAGCCCCTCTGTCCTCGGCAGGGCGGACTATGGCTACACCTTC. This sequence encodes CASSPSVLGRADYGYTF. The chain links TRBV7-2 to TRBJ1-2; tentative D call: TRBD1 (5 bases). The CDR3 has 17 residues. V was pared by 5 bases and J by 3 bases, with 22 bases between. Germline values: CDR1 SGHTA, CDR2 FQGNSA.